Listed here are 11 T cell receptor beta chains from one sample, sequenced in a study of T cell repertoires in cytomegalovirus infection (dated by TCRdb to between 2018 and 2021). Instrument on record: Illumina HiSeq 1500. In-frame beta chains were kept once TCRdb had trimmed the public reads at Q25 with fastp and called clones with MiXCR. Entries are consolidated by CDR3 protein sequence, retaining the most common genes and DNA. The sample contains about 740,000 distinct CDR3 sequences, 35% to 45% of them found a single time. The ten largest clones take up around 2.8% of the sample. The sequenced sample consisted of PBMCs. These TCRs come from a human donor in good health (CMV status not recorded). Some clones in this sample may be carry-over from other donors' samples.

The rearrangement links TRBV12-3 or TRBV12-4 to TRBJ1-5, with 10 bases identical to TRBD1. This CDR3 is 16 amino acids long. The trim removed 7 bases at V and 3 bases at J, leaving 9 bases unmatched. In nucleotides, the CDR3 is TGTGCCAGCACCATCGGGACAGGGGCTAACAATCAGCCCCAGCATTTT. It translates to CASTIGTGANNQPQHF.

This clonotype is a singleton in its sample. This chain links TRBV28 with TRBJ2-5, with 9 bases fitting TRBD1. The germline V gene encodes CDR1 MDHEN and CDR2 SYDVKM. The CDR3 spans 14 residues. With V trimmed by 6 bases and J by 4 bases, 6 bases remained unmatched. CDR3 DNA: TGTGCCAGCAGCGACACAGGGGGCCTAGAGACCCAGTACTTC. Its protein product is CASSDTGGLETQYF.

The sample holds many counts of this clonotype. A much larger clone sits a single nucleotide away, making a read error possible. This chain connects TRBV7-9 to TRBJ1-1; D is undetermined. Deletions cut 1 base from V and 5 bases from J, with 2 bases between. From germline, CDR1 is SEHNR and CDR2 FQNEAQ (reference sequence). The CDR3 length is 11 residues. This CDR3 is CASSLETEAFF. The CDR3 region has the DNA TGTGCCAGCAGCTTAGAAACTGAAGCTTTCTTT.

The V and J genes are TRBV28 and TRBJ2-7, with D perhaps matching TRBD1 or TRBD2 (6 bases each). CDR1 is MDHEN and CDR2 is SYDVKM in the germline V gene. V lost 5 bases and J lost 2, with 19 bases in between. This CDR3 region has 16 residues. The CDR3 reads CASSPPGAMPAYEQYF. The CDR3 coding sequence is TGTGCCAGCAGTCCCCCGGGGGCGATGCCCGCCTACGAGCAGTACTTC.

Turning to this clonotype: A much more abundant neighbour one base away suggests this may be a read error. J is TRBJ1-5 and V is TRBV28; the D is unclear. The CDR3 covers 16 residues. Per the germline V gene, CDR1 is MDHEN and CDR2 is SYDVKM. The V and J ends lost 4 bases and 0 bases respectively, with 13 bases between them. CDR3 nucleotides: TGTGCCAGCAGTTACCCTACCGTGTATAGCAATCAGCCCCAGCATTTT. It specifies CASSYPTVYSNQPQHF. The full variable domain, with the rest looked up from reference TRBV28 and TRBJ1-5, is DVKVTQSSRYLVKRTGEKVFLECVQDMDHENMFWYRQDPGLGLRLIYFSYDVKMKEKGDIPEGYSVSREKKERFSLILESASTNQTSMYLCASSYPTVYSNQPQHFGDGTRLSIL.

This chain links TRBV4-1 with TRBJ1-2; D not certain. The length of the CDR3 is 15 residues. Germline V lookup: CDR1 MGHRA, CDR2 YSYEKL. V was trimmed by 1 base and J by 4 bases, leaving 13 bases between them. The CDR3 region is CASSQVGTPSYGYTF. DNA of the CDR3: TGCGCCAGCAGCCAAGTAGGAACCCCAAGCTATGGCTACACCTTC.

V usage is TRBV24-1 and J usage is TRBJ1-2, with 8 nucleotides matching TRBD1. Germline V gene sequence: CDR1 KGHDR, CDR2 SFDVKD. The V gene end was trimmed by 4 bases and the J gene end by 9 bases; junction bases not matched to a gene: 9. CDR3 length: 14 amino acids. CDR3 nucleotides: TGTGCCACCAGTGACTACAGGGGGATTGAATGCTACACCTTC. It is translated as CATSDYRGIECYTF.

This clonotype was recorded a few times. The chain carries TRBV7-9 and TRBJ1-4; D uncertain. Germline CDR1 reads SEHNR; CDR2 reads FQNEAQ (reference sequence). Trimming took 4 bases from V and 8 from J, leaving 17 bases between them. There are 15 residues in the CDR3. In nucleotides, the CDR3 is TGTGCCAGCAGCTCGCCAACCGAGGCGGCCGAAAAACTGTTTTTT. This sequence encodes CASSSPTEAAEKLFF. Looking up the rest from reference TRBV7-9 and TRBJ1-4 gives the full variable domain: DTGVSQNPRHKITKRGQNVTFRCDPISEHNRLYWYRQTLGQGPEFLTYFQNEAQLEKSRLLSDRFSAERPKGSFSTLEIQRTEQGDSAMYLCASSSPTEAAEKLFFGSGTQLSVL.

The chain links TRBV12-3 or TRBV12-4 to TRBJ1-5; the D is unclear. V lost 2 bases to trimming and J lost 5 bases, with 7 bases between them. The CDR3 is 13 amino acids. In DNA, the CDR3 is TGTGCCAGCAGTTTAAGGGCAGATCAGCCCCAGCATTTT. It encodes CASSLRADQPQHF.

There are a few counts of this clonotype. V gene TRBV10-3 combines with J gene TRBJ1-1; a possible D gene is TRBD1 (5 bases). Germline CDR1 is ENHRY and CDR2 is SYGVKD. The CDR3 has 15 amino acids. Trimming took 5 bases from V and 0 from J, leaving 13 bases between them. CDR3 in DNA: TGTGCCATCAGTCGCTCGGGGGTCATGAACACTGAAGCTTTCTTT. Translating gives CAISRSGVMNTEAFF.

This clonotype was recorded many times. V usage is TRBV7-8 and J usage is TRBJ2-5; 9 nucleotides agree with TRBD1. The CDR3 sequence is 17 residues long. V was clipped by 1 base and J by 4 bases; unmatched bases: 10. Germline V gene lookup returns CDR1 SGHVS and CDR2 FQNEAQ. CDR3: CASSLGNPGTGLETQYF. The CDR3 nucleotides are TGTGCCAGCAGCTTAGGGAACCCCGGGACAGGGTTAGAGACCCAGTACTTC. Full variable domain (missing parts from reference TRBV7-8 and TRBJ2-5): GAGVSQSPRYKVAKRGQDVALRCDPISGHVSLFWYQQALGQGPEFLTYFQNEAQLDKSGLPSDRFFAERPEGSVSTLKIQRTQQEDSAVYLCASSLGNPGTGLETQYFGPGTRLLVL.